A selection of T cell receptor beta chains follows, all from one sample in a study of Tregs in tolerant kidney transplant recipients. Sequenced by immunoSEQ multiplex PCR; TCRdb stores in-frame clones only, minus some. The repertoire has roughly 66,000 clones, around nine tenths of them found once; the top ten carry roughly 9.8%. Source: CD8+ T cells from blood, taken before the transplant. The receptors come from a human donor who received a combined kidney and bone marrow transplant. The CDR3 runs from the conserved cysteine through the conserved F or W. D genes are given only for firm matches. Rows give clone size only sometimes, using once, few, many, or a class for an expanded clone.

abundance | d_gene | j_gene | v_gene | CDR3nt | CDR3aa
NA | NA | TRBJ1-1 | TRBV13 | TGTGCCAGCAGCTTAGGGAGGGCCACTGAAGCTTTCTTT | CASSLGRATEAFF
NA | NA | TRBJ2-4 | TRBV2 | TGTGCCACTCTATCCGACAGGCTAGCCAAAAACATTCAGTACTTC | CATLSDRLAKNIQYF
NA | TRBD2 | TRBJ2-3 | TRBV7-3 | TGTGCCAGCAGTCGACTAGCGGGAGGGGTGGATACGCAGTATTTT | CASSRLAGGVDTQYF
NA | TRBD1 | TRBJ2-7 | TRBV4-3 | TGCGCCAGCAGCCAAGAACAGGGGAGTTCCTACGAGCAGTACTTC | CASSQEQGSSYEQYF
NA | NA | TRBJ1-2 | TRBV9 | TGTGCCAGCAGCGTAGGCCAGATTAACTATGGCTACACCTTC | CASSVGQINYGYTF
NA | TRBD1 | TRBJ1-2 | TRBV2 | TGTGCCAGCAGTGAATTGGGGCAGGGGGCTAACTATGGCTACACCTTC | CASSELGQGANYGYTF
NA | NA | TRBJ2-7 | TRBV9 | TGTGCCAGCAGCGTTGTGCACGGGGGCGAGCAGTACTTC | CASSVVHGGEQYF
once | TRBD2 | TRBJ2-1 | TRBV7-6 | TGTGCCAGCAGCCCACGGGGGGGAGAGCAGTTCTTC | CASSPRGGEQFF
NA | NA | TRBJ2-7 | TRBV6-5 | TGTGCCAGCAGTTGGACGGGGAGCTCCTACGAGCAGTACTTC | CASSWTGSSYEQYF
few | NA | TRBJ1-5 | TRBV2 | TGTGCCAGCAGTGCTGAGACAGACGATCAGCCCCAGCATTTT | CASSAETDDQPQHF
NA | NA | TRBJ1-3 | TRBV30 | TGTGCCTGGAGCCTCTCTGGAAACACCATATATTTT | CAWSLSGNTIYF
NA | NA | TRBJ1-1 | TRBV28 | TGTGCCAGCAGTTTGCACGACGGGGGATACACTGAAGCTTTCTTT | CASSLHDGGYTEAFF
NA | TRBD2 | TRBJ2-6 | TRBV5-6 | TGTGCCAGCACTCAACCGGGACTAGTCGTTGCTGGGGCCAACGTCCTGACTTTC | CASTQPGLVVAGANVLTF
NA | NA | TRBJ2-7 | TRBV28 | TGTGCCAGCAGTTTTGGCAGGGGTAGCTCCTACGAGCAGTACTTC | CASSFGRGSSYEQYF
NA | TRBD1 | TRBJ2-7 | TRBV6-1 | TGTGCCAGCAGGACCGGGACAGGGGACTACGAGCAGTACTTC | CASRTGTGDYEQYF
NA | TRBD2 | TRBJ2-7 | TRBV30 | TGTGCCTGGACTAGCGGGAGAAACTACGAGCAGTACTTC | CAWTSGRNYEQYF
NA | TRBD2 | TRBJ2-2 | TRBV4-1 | TGCGCCAGCAATACGGGACTAGCGGGAGGGCACACCGGGGAGCTGTTTTTT | CASNTGLAGGHTGELFF
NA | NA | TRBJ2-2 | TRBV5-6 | TGTGCCAGCAGCTTCGGGGGTGGCACCGGGGAGCTGTTTTTT | CASSFGGGTGELFF
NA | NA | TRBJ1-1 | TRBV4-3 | TGCGCCAGCAGCCAAGACATTGGAGGCAGAAGCACTGAAGCTTTCTTT | CASSQDIGGRSTEAFF